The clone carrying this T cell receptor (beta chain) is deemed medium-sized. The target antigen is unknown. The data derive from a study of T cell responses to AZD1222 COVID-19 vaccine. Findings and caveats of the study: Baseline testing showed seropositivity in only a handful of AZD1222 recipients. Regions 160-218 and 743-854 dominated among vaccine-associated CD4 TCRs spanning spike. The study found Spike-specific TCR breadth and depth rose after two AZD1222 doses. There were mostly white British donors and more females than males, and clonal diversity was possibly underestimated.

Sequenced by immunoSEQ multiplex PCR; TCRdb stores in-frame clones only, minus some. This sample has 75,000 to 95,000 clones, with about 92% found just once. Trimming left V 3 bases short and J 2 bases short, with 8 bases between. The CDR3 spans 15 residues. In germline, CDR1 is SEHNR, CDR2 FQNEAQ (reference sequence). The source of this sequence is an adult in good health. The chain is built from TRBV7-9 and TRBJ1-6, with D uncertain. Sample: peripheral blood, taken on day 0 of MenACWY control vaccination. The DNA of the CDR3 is TGTGCCAGCAGCTTCGACTCAGCCTATAATTCACCCCTCCACTTT. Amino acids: CASSFDSAYNSPLHF.